One sample yielded the 7 T cell receptor beta chains listed below, sequenced in a study of technical replicates of blood from a few donors. The repertoire was sequenced with immunoSEQ multiplex PCR; TCRdb's copy has only in-frame clones and lacks some. This sample has tens of thousands of clones, with 94% found just once. Sequencing was done on a sample of T cells isolated from PBMCs. Receptor source: a human donor in good health.

The rearrangement links TRBV9 to TRBJ2-5; 7 bases line up with TRBD1. The CDR3 covers 17 residues. The V gene end was trimmed by 4 bases and the J gene end by 1 base; junction bases not matched to a gene: 13. Germline CDR1 and CDR2: SGDLS and YYNGEE. The CDR3 sequence is CASSSTSGGSFQETQYF. DNA for the CDR3: TGTGCCAGCAGCTCCACATCAGGGGGATCCTTCCAAGAGACCCAGTACTTC.

The chain recombines TRBV19 with TRBJ1-3; 10 nucleotides align to TRBD1. The CDR3 is made up of 15 amino acids. Losses at the gene ends were 3 bases for V and 6 bases for J; bases not matched to a gene: 5. Germline V CDR1 and CDR2: LNHDA, SQIVND (reference sequence). CDR3 nucleotide sequence: TGTGCCAGTAGTATCCCAGGGACAGGGGAAAACACCATATATTTT. It translates to CASSIPGTGENTIYF.

This clone was counted a single time. The rearrangement links TRBV6-1 to TRBJ2-7; 7 nucleotides agree with TRBD2. This CDR3 is built from 14 residues. Germline CDR1 is MNHNS and CDR2 is SASEGT. V shed 7 bases, J shed 5 bases, and the junction held 11 bases outside the gene matches. The CDR3 is CASNPAGSLDEQYF. CDR3 nucleotide sequence: TGTGCCAGCAATCCAGCGGGATCACTAGACGAGCAGTACTTC.

The V gene is TRBV6-5, the J gene TRBJ1-1; D gene uncertain. The CDR3 length is 11 residues. V shed 6 bases and J shed 8 bases, with 10 bases lying between them. Per germline, CDR1 MNHEY and CDR2 SVGAGI. The DNA for the CDR3 is TGTGCCAGCAGATCCCTCAGAGAAGCTTTCTTT. Its protein is CASRSLREAFF.

This chain uses TRBV4-1 with TRBJ2-7, with D perhaps matching TRBD1 (6 bases). The germline CDR1 and CDR2 sequences are MGHRA and YSYEKL. The CDR3 has 15 amino acids. V lost 3 bases to trimming and J lost 0 bases, with 12 bases between them. DNA of the CDR3: TGCGCCAGCAGCCAGGGACACCAGTCCTCCTACGAGCAGTACTTC. It is translated as CASSQGHQSSYEQYF.

V and J are TRBV6-1 and TRBJ1-1; 7 bases are shared with TRBD1. CDR3 size: 14 residues. Germline values: CDR1 MNHNS, CDR2 SASEGT. The V gene end was trimmed by 6 bases and the J gene end by 4 bases; junction bases not matched to a gene: 8. CDR3 in amino acids: CASSQDRVSTEAFF. For the CDR3, the DNA is TGTGCCAGCAGCCAAGACAGGGTGTCCACTGAAGCTTTCTTT.

The rearrangement uses TRBV19 and TRBJ2-3; weak D call: TRBD1 (5 bases). V lost 8 bases and J 5 bases, leaving 14 bases between the germline ends. The CDR3 runs to 13 residues. Germline V gene lookup returns CDR1 LNHDA and CDR2 SQIVND (reference sequence). The CDR3 nucleotides are TGTGCCAGTTTAGGGTCCGACAGAGATACGCAGTATTTT. This codes for CASLGSDRDTQYF.